The sequence of this T cell receptor beta chain was determined in a study of blood T cell repertoires in COVID-19. At the level of the study: COVID-19 samples collected from the United States, Italy and Spain covered acute and convalescent phases.

Across about two dozen US areas, participants ranged in age from 18 to 89 years. Cohorts were determined from participant-reported clinical history. Recovered Cohort 3 donors showed two negative PCRs, clearance, or symptom resolution. J was trimmed by 1 base and V by 3 bases; bases with no gene match: 5. The CDR3 is 15 amino acids. Germline V CDR1 and CDR2: WNHNN, SYGVQD (reference sequence). Sequenced by immunoSEQ multiplex PCR; TCRdb stores in-frame clones only, minus some. The data contain about 160,000 clones, approximately 87% of them singletons. The receptor's source is a woman aged 50 to 60 who had recovered from COVID-19. This rearrangement joins TRBV10-1 to TRBJ1-2; 7 bases are shared with TRBD1. Sequencing input: PBMCs or T cells enriched from blood (not recorded which). CDR3 sequence: CASSDPGTDNYGYTF. The CDR3, as DNA: TGCGCCAGCAGTGACCCCGGGACAGATAACTATGGCTACACCTTC.